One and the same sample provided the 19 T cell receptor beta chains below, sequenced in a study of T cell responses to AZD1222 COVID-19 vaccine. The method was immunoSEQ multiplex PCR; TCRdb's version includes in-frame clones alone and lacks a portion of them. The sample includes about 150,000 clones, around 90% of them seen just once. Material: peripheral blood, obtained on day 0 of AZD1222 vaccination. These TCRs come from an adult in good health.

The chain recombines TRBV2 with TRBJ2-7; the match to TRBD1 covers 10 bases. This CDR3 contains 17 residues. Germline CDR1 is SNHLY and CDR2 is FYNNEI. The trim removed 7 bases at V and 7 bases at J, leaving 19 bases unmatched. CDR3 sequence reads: CASKVNPGQGTRLEQYF. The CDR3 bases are TGTGCCAGCAAAGTCAACCCGGGACAGGGGACTAGGTTGGAGCAGTACTTC.

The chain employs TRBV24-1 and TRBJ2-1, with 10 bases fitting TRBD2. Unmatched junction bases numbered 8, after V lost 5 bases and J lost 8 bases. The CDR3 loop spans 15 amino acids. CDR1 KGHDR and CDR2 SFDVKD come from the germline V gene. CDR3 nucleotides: TGTGCCACCAGTGCCGAGCGGGAGGGCCTCGATGAGCAGTTCTTC. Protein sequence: CATSAEREGLDEQFF.

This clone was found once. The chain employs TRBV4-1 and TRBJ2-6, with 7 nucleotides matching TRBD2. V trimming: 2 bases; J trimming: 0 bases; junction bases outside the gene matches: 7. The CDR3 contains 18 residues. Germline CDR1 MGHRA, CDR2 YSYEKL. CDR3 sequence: CASSQTGTTVSGANVLTF. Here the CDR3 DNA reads TGCGCCAGCAGCCAAACCGGGACTACCGTCTCTGGGGCCAACGTCCTGACTTTC.

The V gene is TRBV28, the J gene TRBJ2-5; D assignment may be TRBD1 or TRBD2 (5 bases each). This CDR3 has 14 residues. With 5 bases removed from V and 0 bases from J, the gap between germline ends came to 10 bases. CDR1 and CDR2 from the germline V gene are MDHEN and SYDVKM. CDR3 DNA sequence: TGTGCCAGCAGTCGTCGGGACGACCAAGAGACCCAGTACTTC. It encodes CASSRRDDQETQYF. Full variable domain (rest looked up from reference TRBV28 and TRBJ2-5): DVKVTQSSRYLVKRTGEKVFLECVQDMDHENMFWYRQDPGLGLRLIYFSYDVKMKEKGDIPEGYSVSREKKERFSLILESASTNQTSMYLCASSRRDDQETQYFGPGTRLLVL.

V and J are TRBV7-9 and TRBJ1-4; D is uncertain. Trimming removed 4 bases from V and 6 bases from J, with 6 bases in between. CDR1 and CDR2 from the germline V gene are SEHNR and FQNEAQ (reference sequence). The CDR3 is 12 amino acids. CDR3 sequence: CASSSQYEKLFF. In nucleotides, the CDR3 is TGTGCCAGCAGCTCCCAATATGAAAAACTGTTTTTT.

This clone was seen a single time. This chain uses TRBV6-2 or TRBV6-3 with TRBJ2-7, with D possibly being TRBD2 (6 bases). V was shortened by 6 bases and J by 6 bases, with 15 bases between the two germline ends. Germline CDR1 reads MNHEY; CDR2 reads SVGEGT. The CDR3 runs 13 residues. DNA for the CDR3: TGTGCCAGCAGCCCGGTCCTAGCGATCGAGCAGTACTTC. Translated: CASSPVLAIEQYF.

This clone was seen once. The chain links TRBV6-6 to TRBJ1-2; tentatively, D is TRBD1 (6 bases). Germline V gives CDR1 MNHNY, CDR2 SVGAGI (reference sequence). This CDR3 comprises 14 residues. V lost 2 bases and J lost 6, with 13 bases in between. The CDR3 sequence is CASSYPQGNDGYTF. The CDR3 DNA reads TGTGCCAGCAGTTACCCTCAGGGGAATGATGGCTACACCTTC.

CDR3: CASRPWDRGSGANVLTF. CDR3 nucleotides: TGTGCCAGTAGACCTTGGGACAGGGGCTCTGGGGCCAACGTCCTGACTTTC. The rearrangement uses TRBV19 and TRBJ2-6, with 10 bases that match TRBD1. Per germline, CDR1 LNHDA and CDR2 SQIVND (reference sequence). With V trimmed by 6 bases and J by 0 bases, 5 bases remained unmatched. The CDR3 extends over 17 amino acids. Supplemented by reference TRBV19 and TRBJ2-6, the full variable domain reads DGGITQSPKYLFRKEGQNVTLSCEQNLNHDAMYWYRQDPGQGLRLIYYSQIVNDFQKGDIAEGYSVSREKKESFPLTVTSAQKNPTAFYLCASRPWDRGSGANVLTFGAGSRLTVL.

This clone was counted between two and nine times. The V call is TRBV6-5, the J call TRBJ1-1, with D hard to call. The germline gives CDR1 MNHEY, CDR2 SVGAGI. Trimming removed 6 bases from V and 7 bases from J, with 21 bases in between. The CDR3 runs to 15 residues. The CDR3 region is CASSRGAGTLDEAFF. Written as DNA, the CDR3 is TGTGCCAGCAGCCGGGGTGCCGGAACACTGGATGAAGCTTTCTTT.

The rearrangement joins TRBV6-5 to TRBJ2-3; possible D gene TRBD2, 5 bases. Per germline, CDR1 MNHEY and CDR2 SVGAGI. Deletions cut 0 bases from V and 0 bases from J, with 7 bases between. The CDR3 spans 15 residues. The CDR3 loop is CASSYSTTSTDTQYF. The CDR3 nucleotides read TGTGCCAGCAGTTACTCGACTACTAGCACAGATACGCAGTATTTT.

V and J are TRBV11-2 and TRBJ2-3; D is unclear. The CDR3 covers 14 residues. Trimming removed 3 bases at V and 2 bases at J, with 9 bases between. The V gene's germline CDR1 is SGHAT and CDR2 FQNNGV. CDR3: CASSFMEYTDTQYF. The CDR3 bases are TGTGCCAGCAGCTTTATGGAGTACACAGATACGCAGTATTTT.

DNA of the CDR3: TGTGCCAGCAGCCCCCGACTAGCGGGGTTTGGAGAGACCCAGTACTTC. It translates to CASSPRLAGFGETQYF. The chain is built from TRBV9 and TRBJ2-5; 11 nucleotides line up with TRBD2. The J segment lost 4 bases and the V segment lost 4 bases, leaving 9 bases of the junction unmatched. The CDR3 spans 16 residues. Looked up from germline, CDR1 is SGDLS and CDR2 is YYNGEE.

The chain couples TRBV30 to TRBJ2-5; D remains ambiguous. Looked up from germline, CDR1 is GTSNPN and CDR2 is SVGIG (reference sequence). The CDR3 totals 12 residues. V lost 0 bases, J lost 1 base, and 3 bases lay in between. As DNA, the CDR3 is TGTGCCTGGAGTGTATCCCAAGAGACCCAGTACTTC. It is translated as CAWSVSQETQYF.

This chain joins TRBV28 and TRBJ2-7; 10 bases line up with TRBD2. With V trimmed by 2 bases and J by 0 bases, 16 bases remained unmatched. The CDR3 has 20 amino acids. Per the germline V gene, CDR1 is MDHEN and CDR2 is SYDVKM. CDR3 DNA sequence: TGTGCCAGCAGTTTAGGGGGTTTAGTACTAGCGGGAAGAACCTCCTACGAGCAGTACTTC. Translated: CASSLGGLVLAGRTSYEQYF. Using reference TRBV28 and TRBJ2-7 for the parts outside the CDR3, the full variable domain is DVKVTQSSRYLVKRTGEKVFLECVQDMDHENMFWYRQDPGLGLRLIYFSYDVKMKEKGDIPEGYSVSREKKERFSLILESASTNQTSMYLCASSLGGLVLAGRTSYEQYFGPGTRLTVT.

The CDR3 coding sequence is TGTGCCAGCAGCGTAGGAGCGGGAGCTTGGACAGATACGCAGTATTTT. Translating gives CASSVGAGAWTDTQYF. The chain combines TRBV9 with TRBJ2-3, with 8 bases matching TRBD2. V trimming: 0 bases; J trimming: 3 bases; junction bases outside the gene matches: 6. Germline V gene data show CDR1 as SGDLS and CDR2 as YYNGEE. The CDR3 contains 16 residues.

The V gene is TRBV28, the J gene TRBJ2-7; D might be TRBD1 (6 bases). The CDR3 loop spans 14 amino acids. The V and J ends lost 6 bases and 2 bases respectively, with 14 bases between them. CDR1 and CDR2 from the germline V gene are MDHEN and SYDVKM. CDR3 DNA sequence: TGTGCCAGCAGAATACAGGGTTCGACCTACGAGCAGTACTTC. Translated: CASRIQGSTYEQYF.

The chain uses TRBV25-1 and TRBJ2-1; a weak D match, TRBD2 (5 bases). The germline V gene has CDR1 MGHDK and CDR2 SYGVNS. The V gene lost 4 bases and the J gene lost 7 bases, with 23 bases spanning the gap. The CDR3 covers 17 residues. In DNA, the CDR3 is TGTGCCAGCAGTGTTAGAGGGCTTCCCCTTGGGAAAAATGAGCAGTTCTTC. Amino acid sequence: CASSVRGLPLGKNEQFF.

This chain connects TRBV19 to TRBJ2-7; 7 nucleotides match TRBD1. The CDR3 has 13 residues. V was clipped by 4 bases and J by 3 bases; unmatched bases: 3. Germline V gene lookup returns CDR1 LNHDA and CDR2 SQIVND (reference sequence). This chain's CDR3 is CASSRDSNYEQYF. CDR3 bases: TGTGCCAGTAGTAGGGACAGCAACTACGAGCAGTACTTC.

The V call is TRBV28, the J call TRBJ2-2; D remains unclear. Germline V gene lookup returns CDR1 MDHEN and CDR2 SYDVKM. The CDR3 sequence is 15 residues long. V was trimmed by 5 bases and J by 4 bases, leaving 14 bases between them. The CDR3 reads CASSLGGWPTGELFF. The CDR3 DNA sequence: TGTGCCAGCAGTCTAGGTGGGTGGCCCACCGGGGAGCTGTTTTTT.